The text below deals with one TCR beta chain. These data come from a study of shared clonotypes between healthy human individuals. Study as a whole: The study used three CD4 naive, three CD4 memory, two CD8 naive and one CD8 memory plate per donor.

A CD45RA+ naive subset and a CD45RA-negative memory subset were split from CD4+ cells. Profiling relied on immunoSEQ multiplex PCR, and the TCRdb table lists in-frame clones only, not all of them. The sample lists hundreds of thousands of clones, roughly 78% occurring once. V lost 0 bases and J 4 bases, leaving 13 bases between the germline ends. The germline CDR1 and CDR2 sequences are SGHRS and YFSETQ. The CDR3 runs 15 residues. Sequencing input: memory CD4+ T cells sorted from blood. Subset in this sample: CD45RA-negative fraction. The gene calls are TRBV5-1 and TRBJ2-5, with D possibly TRBD1 on 6 matching bases. This TCR came from a woman in her 30s in good health. The chain's CDR3 is CASSLANRVVETQYF. For the CDR3, the DNA is TGCGCCAGCAGCTTGGCCAACAGGGTGGTAGAGACCCAGTACTTC.